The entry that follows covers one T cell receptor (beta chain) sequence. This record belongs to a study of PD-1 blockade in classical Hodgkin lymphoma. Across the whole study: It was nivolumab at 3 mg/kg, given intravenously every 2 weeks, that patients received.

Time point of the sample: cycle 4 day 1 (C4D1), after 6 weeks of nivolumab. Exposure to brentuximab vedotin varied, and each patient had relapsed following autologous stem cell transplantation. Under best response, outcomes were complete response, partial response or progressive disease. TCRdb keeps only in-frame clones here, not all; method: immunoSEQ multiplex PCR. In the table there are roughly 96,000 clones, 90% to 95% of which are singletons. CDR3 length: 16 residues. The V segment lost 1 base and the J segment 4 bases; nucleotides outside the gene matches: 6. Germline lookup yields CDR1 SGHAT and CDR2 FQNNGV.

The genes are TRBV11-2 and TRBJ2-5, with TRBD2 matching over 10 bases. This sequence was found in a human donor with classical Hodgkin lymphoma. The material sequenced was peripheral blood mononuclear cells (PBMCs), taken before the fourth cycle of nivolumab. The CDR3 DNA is TGTGCCAGCAGCTTAGTGGGCCTAGCGGGAGTAGAGACCCAGTACTTC. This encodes CASSLVGLAGVETQYF.